This TCR beta chain was observed in a study of Ad26.COV2.S vaccination and SARS-CoV-2 variants. Clones were read by immunoSEQ multiplex PCR, and TCRdb kept only the in-frame ones, dropping some. This table has roughly 700,000 clones, around 90% appearing once. The CDR3 spans 14 residues. The V and J ends lost 0 bases and 4 bases respectively, with 7 bases between them. Germline values: CDR1 SNHLY, CDR2 FYNNEI. The treatment denotes: roughly 20 received Ad26.COV2.S at low or high dose, single or two shots; about 5 received placebo; per-sample allocation not given. Sampling was done on day 63 after the first vaccine or placebo injection.

The receptor comes from a person between 18 and 65 years old who received the Ad26.COV2.S COVID-19 vaccine or a placebo. This chain uses TRBV2 with TRBJ1-5; unclear D gene. Sequencing used peripheral blood, obtained in a trial of Ad26.COV2.S vaccine versus placebo. CDR3 residues: CASSEALGNQPQHF. CDR3 nucleotide sequence: TGTGCCAGCAGTGAAGCGCTTGGGAATCAGCCCCAGCATTTT.